Below, one TCR beta chain is given with its context. What it binds is unknown. Repertoires were generated with immunoSEQ multiplex PCR, while TCRdb's copy carries only in-frame clones and drops some. The table has 90,000 to 150,000 clones, roughly nine tenths seen once. Per germline, CDR1 SGHVS and CDR2 FQNEAQ. The V and J ends lost 4 bases and 1 base, in that order; junction bases with no gene match: 6. The CDR3 totals 15 residues. The data originate from a study of T cell responses to AZD1222 COVID-19 vaccine. Regarding the study as a whole: Mapped onto spike, vaccine-associated CD4 TCRs spanned it and were dominant at 160-218 and 743-854.

Sequencing was performed on peripheral blood, taken on day 0 of AZD1222 vaccination. The TCR was taken from an adult in good health. This chain uses TRBV7-8 with TRBJ2-7; 8 nucleotides align to TRBD1. In DNA, the CDR3 is TGTGCCAGCAGCTCGCAGGGGGCAGGATCCTACGAGCAGTACTTC. Amino acid sequence: CASSSQGAGSYEQYF.